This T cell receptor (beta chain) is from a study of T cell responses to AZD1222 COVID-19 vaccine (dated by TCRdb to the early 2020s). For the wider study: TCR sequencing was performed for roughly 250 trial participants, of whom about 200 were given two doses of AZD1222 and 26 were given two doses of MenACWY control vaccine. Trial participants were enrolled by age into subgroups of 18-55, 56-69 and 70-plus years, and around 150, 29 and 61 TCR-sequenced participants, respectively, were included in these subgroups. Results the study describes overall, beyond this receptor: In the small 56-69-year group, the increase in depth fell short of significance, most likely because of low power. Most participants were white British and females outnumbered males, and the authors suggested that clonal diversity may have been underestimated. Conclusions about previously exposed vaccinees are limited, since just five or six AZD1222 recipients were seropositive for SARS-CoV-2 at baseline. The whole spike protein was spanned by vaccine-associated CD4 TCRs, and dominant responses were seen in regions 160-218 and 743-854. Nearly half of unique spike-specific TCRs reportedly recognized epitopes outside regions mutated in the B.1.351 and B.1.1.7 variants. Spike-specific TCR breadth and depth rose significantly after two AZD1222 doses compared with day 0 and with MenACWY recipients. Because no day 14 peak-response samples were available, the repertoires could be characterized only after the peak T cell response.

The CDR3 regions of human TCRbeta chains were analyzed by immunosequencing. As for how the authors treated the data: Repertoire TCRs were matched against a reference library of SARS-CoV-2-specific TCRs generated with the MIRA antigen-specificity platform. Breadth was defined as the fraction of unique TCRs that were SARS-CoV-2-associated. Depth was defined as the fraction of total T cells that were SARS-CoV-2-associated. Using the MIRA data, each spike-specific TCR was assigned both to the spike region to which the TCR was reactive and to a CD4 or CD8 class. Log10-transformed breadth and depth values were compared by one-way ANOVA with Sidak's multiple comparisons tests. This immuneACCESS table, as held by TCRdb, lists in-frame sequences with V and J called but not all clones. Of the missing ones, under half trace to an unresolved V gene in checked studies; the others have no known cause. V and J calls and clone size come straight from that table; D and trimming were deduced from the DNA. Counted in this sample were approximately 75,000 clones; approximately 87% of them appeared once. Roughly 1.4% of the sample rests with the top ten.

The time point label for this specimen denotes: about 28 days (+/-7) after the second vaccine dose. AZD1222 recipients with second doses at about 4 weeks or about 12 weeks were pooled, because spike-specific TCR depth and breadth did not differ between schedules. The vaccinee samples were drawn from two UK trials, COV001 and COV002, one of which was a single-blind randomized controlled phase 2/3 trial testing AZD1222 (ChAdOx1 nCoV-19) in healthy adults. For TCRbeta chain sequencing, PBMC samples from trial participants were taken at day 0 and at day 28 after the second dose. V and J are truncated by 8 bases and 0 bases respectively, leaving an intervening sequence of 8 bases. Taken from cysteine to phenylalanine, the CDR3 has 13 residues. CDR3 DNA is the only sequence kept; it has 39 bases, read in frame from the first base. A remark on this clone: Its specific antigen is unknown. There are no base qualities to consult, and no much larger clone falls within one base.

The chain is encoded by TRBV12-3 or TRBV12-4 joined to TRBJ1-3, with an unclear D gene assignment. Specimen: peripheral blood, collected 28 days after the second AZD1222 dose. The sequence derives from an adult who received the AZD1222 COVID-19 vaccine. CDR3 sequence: CASGGSSGNTIYF. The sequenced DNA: TGTGCCAGCGGCGGGAGCTCTGGAAACACCATATATTTT.